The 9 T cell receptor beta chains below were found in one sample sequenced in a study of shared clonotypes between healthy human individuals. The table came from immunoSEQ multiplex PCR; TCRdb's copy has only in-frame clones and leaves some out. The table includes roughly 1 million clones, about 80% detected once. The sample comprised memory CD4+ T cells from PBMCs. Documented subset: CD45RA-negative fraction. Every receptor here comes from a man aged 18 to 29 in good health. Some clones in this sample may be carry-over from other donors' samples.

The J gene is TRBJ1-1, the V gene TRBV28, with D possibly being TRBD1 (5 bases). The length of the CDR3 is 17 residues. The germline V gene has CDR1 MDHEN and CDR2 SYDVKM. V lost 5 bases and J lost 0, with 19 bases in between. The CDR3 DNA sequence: TGTGCCAGCAGTCTCCCGGGGGGGGGAATGGTGAACACTGAAGCTTTCTTT. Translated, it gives CASSLPGGGMVNTEAFF.

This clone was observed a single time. The CDR3 loop reads CASSPKGYSYNEQFF. The CDR3 region has the DNA TGTGCCAGCTCACCCAAGGGCTACTCCTACAATGAGCAGTTCTTC. The J gene is TRBJ2-1, the V gene TRBV18, with no clear D. The CDR3 length is 15 residues. Trimming pared 3 bases from V and 0 bases from J, leaving 9 bases between. CDR1 is KGHSH, CDR2 LQKENI, per germline.

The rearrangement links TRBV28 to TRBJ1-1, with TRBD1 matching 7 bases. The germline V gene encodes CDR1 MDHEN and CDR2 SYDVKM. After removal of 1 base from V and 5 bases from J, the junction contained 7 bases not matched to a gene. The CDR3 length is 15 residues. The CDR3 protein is CASSLSSAGGTEAFF. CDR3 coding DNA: TGTGCCAGCAGTTTATCTAGTGCAGGGGGTACTGAAGCTTTCTTT.

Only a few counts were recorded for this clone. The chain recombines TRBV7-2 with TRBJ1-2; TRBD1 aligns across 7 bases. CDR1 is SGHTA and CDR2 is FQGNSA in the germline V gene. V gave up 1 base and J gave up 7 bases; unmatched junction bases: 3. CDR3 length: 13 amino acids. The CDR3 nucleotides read TGTGCCAGCAGCTTAGAGGGGGCGCGTGGCTACACCTTC. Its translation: CASSLEGARGYTF.

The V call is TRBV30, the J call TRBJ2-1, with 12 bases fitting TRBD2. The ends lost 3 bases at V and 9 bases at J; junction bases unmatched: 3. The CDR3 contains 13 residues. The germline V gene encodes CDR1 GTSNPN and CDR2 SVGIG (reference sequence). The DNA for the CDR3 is TGTGCCTGGAGCGGGGGACTAGCGGGTGAGCAGTTCTTC. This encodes CAWSGGLAGEQFF.

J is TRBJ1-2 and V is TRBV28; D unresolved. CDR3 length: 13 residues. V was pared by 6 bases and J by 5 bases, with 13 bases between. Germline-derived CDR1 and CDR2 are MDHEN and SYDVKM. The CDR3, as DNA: TGTGCCAGCAGGGATAACTCCAGGTATGGCTACACCTTC. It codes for CASRDNSRYGYTF.

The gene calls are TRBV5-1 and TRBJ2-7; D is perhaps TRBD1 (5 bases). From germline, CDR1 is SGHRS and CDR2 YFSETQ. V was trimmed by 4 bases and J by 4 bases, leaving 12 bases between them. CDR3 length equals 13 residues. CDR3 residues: CASSPTANYEQYF. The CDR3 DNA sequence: TGCGCCAGCAGCCCGACAGCAAATTACGAGCAGTACTTC.

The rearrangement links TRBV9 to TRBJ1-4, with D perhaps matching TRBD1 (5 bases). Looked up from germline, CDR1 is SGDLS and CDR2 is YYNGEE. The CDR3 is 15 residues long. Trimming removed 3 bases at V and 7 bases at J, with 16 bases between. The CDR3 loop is CASSAGYGGGEKLFF. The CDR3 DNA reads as TGTGCCAGCAGCGCGGGCTATGGGGGAGGTGAAAAACTGTTTTTT.

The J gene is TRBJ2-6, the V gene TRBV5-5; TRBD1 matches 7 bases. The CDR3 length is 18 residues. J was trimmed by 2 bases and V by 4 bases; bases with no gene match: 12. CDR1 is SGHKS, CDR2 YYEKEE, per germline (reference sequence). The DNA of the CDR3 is TGTGCCAGCAGCCTCCGAGGGGTGACAGGGACTGGGGCCAACGTCCTGACTTTC. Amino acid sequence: CASSLRGVTGTGANVLTF. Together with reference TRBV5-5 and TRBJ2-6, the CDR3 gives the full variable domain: DAGVTQSPTHLIKTRGQQVTLRCSPISGHKSVSWYQQVLGQGPQFIFQYYEKEERGRGNFPDRFSARQFPNYSSELNVNALLLGDSALYLCASSLRGVTGTGANVLTFGAGSRLTVL.